The next 5 T cell receptor gamma chains were all read from a single sample in a study of Vδ1+ human thymocytes. Study-level results: Highly polyclonal TRG and TRD repertoires with Gaussian CDR3 length distributions appeared in thymus.

Sequences come from RNA converted to cDNA by reverse transcription. Multiplex PCR used pooled V-gene forward primers and a constant-region reverse primer to amplify CDR3s. TCRdb redid the clone calls on the multiplex PCR reads with CATT. Of 8,700 or so gamma-chain clones detected, approximately 55% appear once; the ten largest clones hold 1.4% to 1.5%. These receptors lack a known antigen. The sequencing sample was made of Vdelta1+ gamma-delta thymocytes from the thymus. Noted subset: FACS-sorted CD3+ TCRalphabeta- TCRVdelta1+ TCRVdelta2- thymocytes. Every receptor here comes from a girl under three years old who had congenital heart surgery.

The chain couples TRGV8 to TRGJ1 or TRGJ2. Germline matching of the DNA provided the J gene here, since TCRdb leaves it blank. With 3 bases clipped from V and 12 bases from J, the junction kept 11 bases outside the gene matches. The CDR3 extends over 12 amino acids. Germline CDR1 VENAVY, CDR2 YDSYNSRV. The CDR3 loop reads CATWDLLITKLF. The CDR3 region has the DNA TGTGCCACCTGGGATCTCCTTATTACGAAACTCTTT.

V usage is TRGV4 and J usage is TRGJ1 or TRGJ2. Since TCRdb gives no J gene, matching the DNA to germline was used here to assign it. The ends lost 5 bases at V and 7 bases at J; junction bases unmatched: 8. The V gene's germline CDR1 is EGSTGY and CDR2 YDSYTSSV. This CDR3 is 12 amino acids long. The CDR3 DNA sequence: TGTGCCACCTGGGGGTCCGACTATAAGAAACTCTTT. Encoded protein: CATWGSDYKKLF.

The V and J genes are TRGV9 and TRGJ1 or TRGJ2. TCRdb offers no J gene call, so here the DNA was matched to germline to obtain one. Germline loops: CDR1 GITISATS, CDR2 ISYDGTV (reference sequence). This CDR3 region has 12 residues. V shed 0 bases, J shed 9 bases, and the junction held 5 bases outside the gene matches. This CDR3 reads CALWEVHGKKLF. DNA for the CDR3: TGTGCCTTGTGGGAGGTGCACGGTAAGAAACTCTTT.

In the case of this clone: This sample also contains other DNA sequences that code for the same CDR3. The rearrangement joins TRGV9 to TRGJ1 or TRGJ2. TCRdb is silent on the J gene; assignment here came from matching the DNA to germline. Looked up from germline, CDR1 is GITISATS and CDR2 is ISYDGTV (reference sequence). The CDR3 contains 11 residues. Germline trimming cut 5 bases from V and 7 bases from J; bases unmatched to any gene: 5. The CDR3 is CALWGAYKKLF. DNA of the CDR3: TGTGCCTTGTGGGGGGCCTATAAGAAACTCTTT.

This chain uses TRGV3 with TRGJ1 or TRGJ2. The J gene is absent in TCRdb and was assigned here via DNA matching to germline. V gave up 3 bases and J gave up 0 bases; unmatched junction bases: 8. Germline assignment: CDR1 VTNTFY and CDR2 YDVSTARD (reference sequence). This CDR3 comprises 15 residues. CDR3 coding DNA: TGTGCCACCTGGGACTTCCCTTCGAATTATTATAAGAAACTCTTT. This encodes CATWDFPSNYYKKLF.